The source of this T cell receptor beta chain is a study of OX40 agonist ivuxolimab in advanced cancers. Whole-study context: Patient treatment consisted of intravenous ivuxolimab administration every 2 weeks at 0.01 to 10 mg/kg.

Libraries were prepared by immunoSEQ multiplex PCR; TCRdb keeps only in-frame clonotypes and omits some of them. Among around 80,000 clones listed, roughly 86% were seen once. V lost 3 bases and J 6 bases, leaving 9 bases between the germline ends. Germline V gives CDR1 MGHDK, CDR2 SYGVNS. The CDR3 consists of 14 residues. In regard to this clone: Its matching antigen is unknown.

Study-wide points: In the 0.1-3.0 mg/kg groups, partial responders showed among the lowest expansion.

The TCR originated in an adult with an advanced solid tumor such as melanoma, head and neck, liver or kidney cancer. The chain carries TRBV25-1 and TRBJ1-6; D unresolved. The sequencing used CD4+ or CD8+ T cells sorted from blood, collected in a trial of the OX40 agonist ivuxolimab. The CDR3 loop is CASSDRMINSPLHF. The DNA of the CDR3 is TGTGCCAGCAGTGATCGAATGATTAATTCACCCCTCCACTTT.